The clone carrying this T cell receptor (beta chain) was picked up a small number of times. The antigen remains unidentified. This specimen comes from a study of CD8 T cells in ankylosing spondylitis. Study findings and constraints: Reportedly, significant enrichment of disease-linked clones occurred in matched ankylosing spondylitis synovial fluid. Ankylosing spondylitis blood seemed to carry a telltale TCR beta motif made of under 10 highly homologous variants. Disease-linked clones had a CD8+ phenotype and relatively low frequency in peripheral blood. Reports of some motif variants in reactive arthritis synovial fluid and blood predate this one.

TCR beta libraries were made by quantitative 5'-RACE with molecular barcodes. TCRdb reanalysed the 5' RACE reads using MiXCR and keeps one entry per CDR3 protein. The sample records over 600,000 distinct CDR3 sequences, under 20% being singletons. This CDR3 region has 13 residues. The V gene's germline CDR1 is SGHRS and CDR2 YFSETQ. V lost 4 bases and J 4 bases, leaving 11 bases between the germline ends. Sequenced input: blood, either unsorted or a sorted T cell fraction (not recorded which). The receptor was derived from a male donor with ankylosing spondylitis. The V call is TRBV5-1, the J call TRBJ1-1; TRBD1 might be the D (6 bases). The CDR3, as DNA: TGCGCCAGCAGCAATGGGGGGCCCACTGAAGCTTTCTTT. This codes for CASSNGGPTEAFF.